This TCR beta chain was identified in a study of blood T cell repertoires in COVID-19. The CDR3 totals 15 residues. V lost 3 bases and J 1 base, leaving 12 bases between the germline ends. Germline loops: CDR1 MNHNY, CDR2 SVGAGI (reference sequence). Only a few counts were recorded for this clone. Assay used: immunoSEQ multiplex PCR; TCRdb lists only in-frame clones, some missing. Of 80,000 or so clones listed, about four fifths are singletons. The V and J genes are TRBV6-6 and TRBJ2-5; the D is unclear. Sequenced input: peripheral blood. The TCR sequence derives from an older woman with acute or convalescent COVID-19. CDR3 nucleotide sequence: TGTGCCAGCAGTTATGACACGGCAGCCCAAGAGACCCAGTACTTC. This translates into CASSYDTAAQETQYF.